The TCR beta chain under discussion was sequenced for a study of blood T cell repertoires in COVID-19. Assay: immunoSEQ multiplex PCR; the TCRdb copy retains only in-frame clones and omits some. This sample has around 170,000 clones, with just over 85% found just once. There are 16 residues in the CDR3. The V end was cut by 4 bases, the J end by 3 bases, with 15 bases between. The V gene's germline CDR1 is SEHNR and CDR2 FQNEAQ (reference sequence). In its sample, this clone was seen once. The sequencing input was PBMCs or T cells enriched from blood (not recorded which). This TCR was recovered from a woman between 18 and 29 years old who had recovered from COVID-19. J is TRBJ2-2 and V is TRBV7-9, with a tentative D call TRBD2 (6 bases). Here the CDR3 reads CASSSTGGEDTGELFF. CDR3 nucleotide sequence: TGTGCCAGCAGCTCCACAGGCGGGGAGGACACCGGGGAGCTGTTTTTT.